This T cell receptor beta chain was obtained from a study of CD8 T cells in Susac syndrome (dated by TCRdb to about 2019). Study-wide context: The study used repertoire sequencing to test whether antigen drove CD8+ T cell activation and differentiation in Susac syndrome.

The CDR3 sequence holds 12 residues, the cysteine and phenylalanine included. The only DNA kept is the CDR3, 36 bases in frame from the first base. Relative to germline, V is 2 bases shorter and J is 10 bases shorter, with 9 bases between their ends. The full study reports these points: The study acknowledged that relatively few individuals were included in the TCR sequencing and HLA analysis.

Peripheral blood CD8+ and CD4+ T cells from healthy donors, Susac syndrome patients and multiple sclerosis patients were profiled by high-throughput TCR beta sequencing. Multiple sclerosis controls were treatment-naive patients with stable or active relapsing-remitting disease fulfilling revised McDonald criteria. Bulk CD8+ and CD4+ T cells were purified magnetically by negative isolation, whereas CD8+ TEMRA cells were enriched by FACS. Blood was drawn into EDTA tubes, processed within 24 hours, and PBMCs were isolated by density gradient centrifugation. PBMCs destined for TCR sequencing were cryopreserved in liquid nitrogen and later thawed in a 37 °C water bath. The sorted or isolated CD4+, CD8+ and CD8+ TEMRA cells reached a purity of at least 90%. On this clonotype itself: Its antigen remains unidentified. No base qualities exist here, and no much larger clone lies one base off it.

RNA was extracted using the RNeasy kit, and about 0.5 to 1 ug of the RNA was reverse transcribed with random hexamers. TCR beta CDR3 regions were amplified with the immunoSEQ multiplex PCR assay covering 54 Vbeta and 13 Jbeta segments. PCR amplification bias was corrected using a synthetic template baseline for primer optimization and computational correction. The original pipeline was this. Only productive sequences were kept, with reads annotated to V, D and J genes according to IMGT and analyzed in immunoSEQ Analyzer. Clonality was calculated as one minus the Shannon entropy normalized by log2 of the number of productive unique sequences. For each patient and control, public and private clones were evaluated within the 100 most prevalent clones. Susac-specific clones were defined as absent from healthy and MS cohorts, around 980 published viral clones and other ImmuneACCESS disease sequences. Starting from the raw public reads, TCRdb applied fastp trimming at Q25, assembled clones with MiXCR and retained in-frame beta chains. Each entry merges the rows of one CDR3 protein and shows their most common DNA and genes. These V and J calls are TCRdb output, not the study's own analysis. This sample holds about 200,000 distinct CDR3 sequences; 95% were observed only once. The top ten hold around 0.08% of the sample.

This receptor was identified in a human donor with multiple sclerosis. This sequence uses TRBV12-3 or TRBV12-4 and TRBJ2-1, with no reliable assignment of the D segment. The specimen was CD4+ T cells from PBMCs. The CDR3 has the sequence CASSLLEGEQFF. The bases are TGTGCCAGCAGTTTATTGGAAGGAGAGCAGTTCTTC.